This T cell receptor beta chain was sequenced during a study of blood T cell repertoires in COVID-19. Study details: Sources were T cells, B-cell-depleted T cells, or PBMCs; the material itself was cDNA or gDNA.

V gave up 5 bases and J gave up 2 bases; unmatched junction bases: 9. The CDR3 is 16 amino acids. Germline V gene data show CDR1 as SGHRS and CDR2 as YFSETQ. The assay was immunoSEQ multiplex PCR, and TCRdb's table has in-frame clones only and misses some. This table holds 180,000 or so clones, roughly 84% found once. Participant ages covered about 18 to 89 years across 20 to 30 US areas. Participant reports of clinical history set cohort assignment. All recovered Cohort 3 donors got two negative PCRs, got clearance, or saw symptom resolution. The chain joins TRBV5-1 to TRBJ1-4, with 7 bases lining up with TRBD1. Sequencing input: PBMCs or T cells enriched from blood (not recorded which). The receptor was derived from a woman aged 60-70 years who had recovered from COVID-19. The CDR3 sequence: CASSLDTTGTNEKLFF. CDR3 DNA: TGCGCCAGCAGTCTCGATACGACAGGGACTAATGAAAAACTGTTTTTT.